The 29 T cell receptor beta chains in this list originate from one sample, sequenced in a study of OX40 agonist ivuxolimab in advanced cancers. The assay was immunoSEQ multiplex PCR, and TCRdb's table has in-frame clones only and misses some. Here the sample spans about 49,000 clones, less than 85% being singletons. The input for sequencing was CD4+ or CD8+ T cells sorted from blood, taken in a trial of the OX40 agonist ivuxolimab. These receptor sequences come from an adult with an advanced solid tumor such as melanoma, head and neck, liver or kidney cancer.

The chain employs TRBV2 and TRBJ2-5, with D perhaps given as TRBD1 or TRBD2 (5 bases each). V was cut by 5 bases and J by 6 bases, with 19 bases left in between. The CDR3 is made up of 15 amino acids. Germline V gives CDR1 SNHLY, CDR2 FYNNEI. The CDR3 nucleotides are TGTGCCAGCAGTCCCGGGACCAATAGTTTACAGACCCAGTACTTC. Protein product: CASSPGTNSLQTQYF.

The chain recombines TRBV20-1 with TRBJ2-2; D is unresolved. The CDR3 has 11 residues. V gave up 4 bases and J gave up 8 bases, with 8 bases separating them. Germline lookup yields CDR1 DFQATT and CDR2 SNEGSKA (reference sequence). DNA for the CDR3: TGCAGTGCTACCCTAGGGGGGGAGCTGTTTTTT. It yields the protein CSATLGGELFF.

V usage is TRBV6-5 and J usage is TRBJ1-5; 7 nucleotides line up with TRBD1. This CDR3 has 13 residues. The trim removed 8 bases at V and 5 bases at J, leaving 6 bases unmatched. Per germline, CDR1 MNHEY and CDR2 SVGAGI. Here the CDR3 DNA reads TGTGCCAGCTCCTGGGACAGTCATCAGCCCCAGCATTTT. This encodes CASSWDSHQPQHF.

The V gene is TRBV7-8, the J gene TRBJ2-4; D ambiguous. Germline loops: CDR1 SGHVS, CDR2 FQNEAQ. The CDR3 consists of 16 residues. Trimming left V 5 bases short and J 0 bases short, with 14 bases between. The CDR3 bases are TGTGCCAGCAGCCAGGTTACTGAACTAGCCAAAAACATTCAGTACTTC. This sequence encodes CASSQVTELAKNIQYF.

CDR3 nucleotide sequence: TGCGCCAGCAGCCAAGAATGGGCGTCCTATGGCTACACCTTC. This sequence encodes CASSQEWASYGYTF. V usage is TRBV4-1 and J usage is TRBJ1-2; D uncertain. This CDR3 is 14 amino acids long. V lost 0 bases to trimming and J lost 4 bases, with 9 bases between them. Germline CDR1 MGHRA, CDR2 YSYEKL.

DNA of the CDR3: TGTGCCTGGAATTCGGGGGCTGGGGATGAGCAGTTCTTC. Amino acid sequence: CAWNSGAGDEQFF. The V call is TRBV30, the J call TRBJ2-1; either TRBD1 or TRBD2 may supply D (6 bases each). Trimming shortened V by 4 bases and J by 8 bases, and 15 bases separated the two germline ends. The CDR3 is 13 residues long. CDR1 is GTSNPN and CDR2 is SVGIG in the germline V gene (reference sequence).

V and J are TRBV5-6 and TRBJ1-2, with D maybe TRBD1 (6 bases). V dropped 1 base and J dropped 6 bases, with 19 bases sitting between them. The CDR3 is 16 amino acids. The germline V gene has CDR1 SGHDT and CDR2 YYEEEE. In DNA, the CDR3 is TGTGCCAGCAGCTTGTCGGACAGAGAACTTGTAAATGGCTACACCTTC. Translated, it gives CASSLSDRELVNGYTF.

The J gene is TRBJ2-7, the V gene TRBV6-6, with D hard to call. The CDR3 consists of 15 residues. The V and J ends lost 5 bases and 5 bases respectively, with 19 bases between them. The germline V gene encodes CDR1 MNHNY and CDR2 SVGAGI (reference sequence). The chain's CDR3 is CASSGVQPNPHEQYF. The CDR3 region has the DNA TGTGCCAGCAGTGGGGTCCAACCAAATCCGCACGAGCAGTACTTC.

The CDR3 sequence is CASSFRGRAEDEQYF. DNA of the CDR3: TGTGCCAGCAGTTTCCGCGGCAGGGCTGAAGACGAGCAGTACTTC. This sequence joins TRBV28 and TRBJ2-7, with D perhaps TRBD1 (5 bases). Germline values: CDR1 MDHEN, CDR2 SYDVKM. There are 15 residues in the CDR3. The V and J ends lost 3 bases and 5 bases respectively, with 17 bases between them.

The chain couples TRBV9 to TRBJ1-1, with no clear D. The CDR3 runs 14 residues. Germline CDR1 reads SGDLS; CDR2 reads YYNGEE. Trimming removed 0 bases from V and 0 bases from J, with 6 bases in between. In DNA form, the CDR3 reads TGTGCCAGCAGCGTAGCAGGTTTGAACACTGAAGCTTTCTTT. Protein: CASSVAGLNTEAFF.

The rearrangement joins TRBV4-1 to TRBJ2-2; TRBD1 aligns across 11 bases. Trimming took 4 bases from V and 6 from J; bases not matched to a gene: 10. The CDR3 length is 17 residues. Germline V gives CDR1 MGHRA, CDR2 YSYEKL. The CDR3 spells CASSPLGGQGVSGELFF. The CDR3 DNA reads as TGCGCCAGCAGCCCTCTCGGGGGACAGGGGGTTTCCGGGGAGCTGTTTTTT.

The rearrangement uses TRBV11-2 and TRBJ2-3; TRBD1 agrees at 9 bases. Germline V gene lookup returns CDR1 SGHAT and CDR2 FQNNGV. The CDR3 spans 16 residues. J was trimmed by 2 bases and V by 5 bases; bases with no gene match: 8. This CDR3 reads CASSEEWTGATDTQYF. The DNA for the CDR3 is TGTGCCAGCAGCGAAGAATGGACAGGGGCCACAGATACGCAGTATTTT.

V and J are TRBV4-3 and TRBJ2-7, with D perhaps matching TRBD1 (6 bases). CDR3 length equals 14 residues. V lost 0 bases to trimming and J lost 6 bases, with 12 bases between them. CDR1 LGHNA and CDR2 YSLEER come from the germline V gene. CDR3 protein: CASSQDWEGGEQYF. As DNA, the CDR3 is TGCGCCAGCAGCCAAGATTGGGAAGGGGGCGAGCAGTACTTC.

The chain links TRBV14 to TRBJ2-7; D gene ambiguous. The CDR3 is made up of 13 amino acids. The V and J ends lost 1 base and 4 bases respectively, with 8 bases between them. The germline V gene has CDR1 SGHDN and CDR2 FVKESK. The CDR3 spells CASSQAQGYEQYF. DNA of the CDR3: TGTGCCAGCAGCCAAGCCCAAGGGTACGAGCAGTACTTC.

This chain uses TRBV28 with TRBJ1-2; D is ambiguous. The CDR3 covers 13 residues. Germline CDR1 is MDHEN and CDR2 is SYDVKM. V lost 3 bases and J lost 5, with 10 bases in between. The CDR3 DNA reads TGTGCCAGCAGTTTGTCTAAGTTGTATGGCTACACCTTC. Amino acid sequence: CASSLSKLYGYTF.

The genes are TRBV28 and TRBJ1-4; D is unclear. V was clipped by 7 bases and J by 8 bases, with 20 bases between them. CDR1 and CDR2 (germline): MDHEN, SYDVKM. The CDR3 totals 15 residues. The CDR3 here is CASTPAVRGREKLFF. CDR3 coding DNA: TGTGCCAGCACCCCCGCAGTTCGGGGAAGGGAAAAACTGTTTTTT.

V gene TRBV5-4 combines with J gene TRBJ1-6, with D maybe TRBD1 (5 bases). The CDR3 runs to 16 residues. Germline values: CDR1 SGHNT, CDR2 YYREEE (reference sequence). Trimming stripped 0 bases from V and 9 bases from J, with 16 bases between. This chain's CDR3 is CASSLEFGGTVSPLHF. CDR3 nucleotides: TGTGCCAGCAGCTTGGAGTTTGGGGGGACCGTTTCACCCCTCCACTTT.

CDR3 amino acids: CASVEGTSGHTSTDTQYF. In nucleotides, the CDR3 is TGTGCCAGCGTGGAGGGGACTAGCGGGCATACTAGCACAGATACGCAGTATTTT. This sequence joins TRBV28 and TRBJ2-3; 12 positions match TRBD2. Germline CDR1 is MDHEN and CDR2 is SYDVKM. V was pared by 8 bases and J by 0 bases, with 12 bases of the junction left unmatched. This CDR3 region has 18 residues. Complete variable domain (other parts from reference TRBV28 and TRBJ2-3): DVKVTQSSRYLVKRTGEKVFLECVQDMDHENMFWYRQDPGLGLRLIYFSYDVKMKEKGDIPEGYSVSREKKERFSLILESASTNQTSMYLCASVEGTSGHTSTDTQYFGPGTRLTVL.

This clone is labeled medium-sized. The chain uses TRBV5-1 and TRBJ1-2, with 8 bases matching TRBD1. Germline CDR1 is SGHRS and CDR2 is YFSETQ. Trimming took 3 bases from V and 4 from J; bases not matched to a gene: 11. This CDR3 is built from 16 residues. The CDR3 DNA is TGCGCCAGCAGCTCAGAGTGGTCAGGGGGCATCTATGGCTACACCTTC. Translated, it gives CASSSEWSGGIYGYTF.

In DNA, the CDR3 is TGTGCCAGCAGCCTTTACAGGAGCAATCAGCCCCAGCATTTT. This encodes CASSLYRSNQPQHF. The chain employs TRBV5-6 and TRBJ1-5; D possibly corresponds to TRBD1 (5 bases). V lost 4 bases, J lost 1 base, and 9 bases lay in between. This CDR3 spans 14 amino acids. Germline CDR1 and CDR2: SGHDT and YYEEEE.

The chain links TRBV6-5 to TRBJ1-5, with D hard to call. CDR1 MNHEY and CDR2 SVGAGI come from the germline V gene. The CDR3 is 13 residues long. Trimming took off 0 bases at V and 8 bases at J, with 8 bases between the two ends. The CDR3 sequence: CASSYSGGKPQHF. The DNA of the CDR3 is TGTGCCAGCAGTTACTCGGGAGGGAAGCCCCAGCATTTT.

The rearrangement joins TRBV4-3 to TRBJ2-2, with unresolved D. The V gene's germline CDR1 is LGHNA and CDR2 YSLEER. The CDR3 extends over 16 amino acids. V shed 0 bases and J shed 3 bases, with 11 bases lying between them. Here the CDR3 reads CASSQDADIDTGELFF. The CDR3 nucleotides are TGCGCCAGCAGCCAAGATGCAGACATCGACACCGGGGAGCTGTTTTTT.

The J gene is TRBJ2-7, the V gene TRBV6-1; D unclear. V lost 4 bases and J lost 2, with 15 bases in between. This CDR3 is built from 15 residues. The germline CDR1 and CDR2 sequences are MNHNS and SASEGT. The CDR3 region is CASSVILGYPYEQYF. CDR3 DNA sequence: TGTGCCAGCAGTGTAATCCTGGGGTATCCCTACGAGCAGTACTTC.

This clone was counted only a few times. V usage is TRBV30 and J usage is TRBJ1-4; maybe TRBD1 (5 bases). V lost 4 bases to trimming and J lost 5 bases, with 14 bases between them. This CDR3 contains 14 residues. Per the germline V gene, CDR1 is GTSNPN and CDR2 is SVGIG (reference sequence). In DNA form, the CDR3 reads TGTGCCTGGACTCTAGGGGCAGGGAATGAAAAACTGTTTTTT. The encoded protein is CAWTLGAGNEKLFF.

V and J are TRBV28 and TRBJ1-2, with TRBD1 matching 8 bases. Germline values: CDR1 MDHEN, CDR2 SYDVKM. V shed 5 bases and J 3 bases; nucleotides not matched to a gene: 8. CDR3 length: 15 residues. DNA of the CDR3: TGTGCCAGCAGTGCCCTTGACAGGGGTGACTATGGCTACACCTTC. Translated, it gives CASSALDRGDYGYTF.

The V call is TRBV7-7, the J call TRBJ2-2; no clear D. The CDR3 contains 13 residues. Germline V gene sequence: CDR1 SSHAT, CDR2 FNYEAQ (reference sequence). V was shortened by 5 bases and J by 6 bases, with 10 bases between the two germline ends. The chain's CDR3 is CASSPWEAGELFF. The CDR3 nucleotides are TGTGCCAGCAGCCCCTGGGAAGCCGGGGAGCTGTTTTTT.

V is TRBV19 and J is TRBJ2-1; TRBD1 agrees at 10 bases. This CDR3 has 18 amino acids. Germline V gives CDR1 LNHDA, CDR2 SQIVND (reference sequence). Germline trimming cut 11 bases from V and 6 bases from J; bases unmatched to any gene: 22. The CDR3 loop reads CAPQGDRGGLVLRNEQFF. The CDR3 coding sequence is TGTGCCCCTCAAGGGGACAGGGGAGGGCTAGTATTACGCAATGAGCAGTTCTTC.

The chain is built from TRBV6-5 and TRBJ2-1; tentatively, D is TRBD2 (6 bases). Germline CDR1 reads MNHEY; CDR2 reads SVGAGI. Between the trimmed V and J ends, which lost 5 bases and 6 bases, there was a span of 17 bases. The CDR3 is made up of 15 amino acids. CDR3 in DNA: TGTGCCAGCAGTCAAGGGACTTCCTTTATCAATGAGCAGTTCTTC. It specifies CASSQGTSFINEQFF.

J is TRBJ1-1 and V is TRBV12-5; a possible D gene is TRBD1 (5 bases). This CDR3 region has 14 residues. The V and J ends lost 3 bases and 5 bases respectively, with 13 bases between them. Germline CDR1 is LGHNT and CDR2 is FRNRAP. CDR3 nucleotides: TGTGCTAGTGGTTTTAGGGGATCGGGGACTGAAGCTTTCTTT. Translating gives CASGFRGSGTEAFF.